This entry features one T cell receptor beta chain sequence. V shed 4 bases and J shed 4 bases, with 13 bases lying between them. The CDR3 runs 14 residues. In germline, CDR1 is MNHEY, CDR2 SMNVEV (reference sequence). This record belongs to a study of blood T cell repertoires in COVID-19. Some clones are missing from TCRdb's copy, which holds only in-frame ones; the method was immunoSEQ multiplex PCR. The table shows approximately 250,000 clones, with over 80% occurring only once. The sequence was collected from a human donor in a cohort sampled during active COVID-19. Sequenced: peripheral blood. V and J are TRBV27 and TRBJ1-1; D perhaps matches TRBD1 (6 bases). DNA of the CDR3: TGTGCCAGCAGTTCACAGGGTTACGGCACTGAAGCTTTCTTT. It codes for CASSSQGYGTEAFF.